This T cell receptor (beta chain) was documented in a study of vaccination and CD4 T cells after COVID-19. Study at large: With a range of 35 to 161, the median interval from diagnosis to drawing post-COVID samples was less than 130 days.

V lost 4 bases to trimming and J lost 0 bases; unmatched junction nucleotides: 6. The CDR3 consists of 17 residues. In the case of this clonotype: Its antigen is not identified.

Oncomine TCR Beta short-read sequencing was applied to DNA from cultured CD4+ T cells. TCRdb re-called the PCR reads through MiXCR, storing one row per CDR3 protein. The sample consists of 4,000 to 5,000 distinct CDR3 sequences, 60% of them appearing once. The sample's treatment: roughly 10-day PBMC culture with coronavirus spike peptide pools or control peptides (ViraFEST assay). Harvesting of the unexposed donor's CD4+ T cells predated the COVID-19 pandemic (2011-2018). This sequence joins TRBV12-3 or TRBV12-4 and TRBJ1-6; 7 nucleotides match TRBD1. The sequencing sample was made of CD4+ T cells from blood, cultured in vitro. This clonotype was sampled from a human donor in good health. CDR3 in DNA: TGTGCCAGCAGTTCGGACAGGTGGAGCTCCTATAATTCACCCCTCCACTTT. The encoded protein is CASSSDRWSSYNSPLHF.